These 18 T cell receptor beta chains originate from one sample sequenced in a study of cytomegalovirus exposure and HLA in healthy donors. PCR used 60 Vbeta primers and 13 Jbeta primers. TCRdb's copy holds only in-frame clones and misses some; the assay was immunoSEQ multiplex PCR. The profile covers about 85,000 clones, with about 80% appearing a single time and 20% to 30% taken by the ten largest. Sequencing used PBMCs. The receptors derive from a woman between 45 and 60 years old in good health and CMV-seropositive.

CDR3 sequence reads: CASSSAGGRPENEKLFF. As DNA, the CDR3 is TGTGCCAGCAGTTCGGCAGGGGGCCGACCCGAAAATGAAAAACTGTTTTTT. The chain joins TRBV28 to TRBJ1-4; 8 positions match TRBD1. Germline CDR1 reads MDHEN; CDR2 reads SYDVKM. V shed 4 bases, J shed 5 bases, and the junction held 12 bases outside the gene matches. The CDR3 has 17 residues.

The chain has TRBV5-4 and TRBJ2-5; a possible D gene is TRBD2 (6 bases). This CDR3 contains 13 residues. V was pared by 4 bases and J by 5 bases, with 12 bases between. Germline lookup yields CDR1 SGHNT and CDR2 YYREEE (reference sequence). CDR3 coding DNA: TGTGCCAGCAGCCCGCCGGGGGTTGAGACCCAGTACTTC. It yields the protein CASSPPGVETQYF. Filled out from reference TRBV5-4 and TRBJ2-5, the complete variable domain reads ETGVTQSPTHLIKTRGQQVTLRCSSQSGHNTVSWYQQALGQGPQFIFQYYREEENGRGNFPPRFSGLQFPNYSSELNVNALELDDSALYLCASSPPGVETQYFGPGTRLLVL.

This clone appeared a single time. V gene TRBV6-5 combines with J gene TRBJ2-7; D is uncertain. Germline values: CDR1 MNHEY, CDR2 SVGAGI. The germline V and J ends were trimmed by 5 bases and 2 bases, with 10 bases remaining between them. This CDR3 has 13 residues. The DNA for the CDR3 is TGTGCCAGCAGTCCCCGCCAGGCCTACGAGCAGTACTTC. Translation: CASSPRQAYEQYF.

CDR3 sequence: CAISVTDLNSPLHF. CDR3 sequence (DNA): TGTGCCATCAGTGTGACTGATCTTAATTCACCCCTCCACTTT. The V and J genes are TRBV10-3 and TRBJ1-6; no clear D gene. This CDR3 has 14 amino acids. V was shortened by 4 bases and J by 6 bases, with 10 bases between the two germline ends. In germline, CDR1 is ENHRY, CDR2 SYGVKD.

This clone was picked up a small number of times. The chain links TRBV7-9 to TRBJ2-1; 9 bases are shared with TRBD2. The germline V gene encodes CDR1 SEHNR and CDR2 FQNEAQ (reference sequence). V lost 8 bases, J lost 4 bases, and 9 bases stayed unmatched. CDR3 length: 15 residues. As DNA, the CDR3 is TGTGCCAGCCCCATAGCGGGAGCGCAGTACAATGAGCAGTTCTTC. It encodes CASPIAGAQYNEQFF.

This chain joins TRBV1 and TRBJ1-2; the table's D gene call, TRBD1, was not cross checked with the DNA. TRBV1 is flagged as a pseudogene. The CDR3 covers 16 residues. DNA for the CDR3: TGCACCAGCAGCCAAGCCCCGTACCCAGCTAACTATGGCTACACCTTC. It yields the protein CTSSQAPYPANYGYTF.

This clone was seen just once. V is TRBV11-3 and J is TRBJ1-4, with TRBD1 matching 7 bases. The J segment lost 3 bases and the V segment lost 9 bases, leaving 4 bases of the junction unmatched. Germline CDR1 reads SGHNT; CDR2 reads YENEEA. This CDR3 has 13 amino acids. The CDR3 region has the DNA TGTGCCAGTGGGGGACAGTCTAATGAAAAACTGTTTTTT. Protein product: CASGGQSNEKLFF.

The gene calls are TRBV21-1 and TRBJ1-5. TRBV21-1 represents a pseudogene. This CDR3 contains 18 residues. The CDR3 reads CASSKVLSGDYSNQPQHF. CDR3 nucleotides: TGTGCCAGCAGCAAAGTATTGTCAGGCGACTATAGCAATCAGCCCCAGCATTTT.

The CDR3 spells CASSKGADTQYF. The DNA of the CDR3 is TGTGCCAGCTCCAAAGGGGCAGATACGCAGTATTTT. The chain recombines TRBV2 with TRBJ2-3; possible D gene TRBD1, 5 bases. V was shortened by 8 bases and J by 4 bases, with 10 bases between the two germline ends. Looked up from germline, CDR1 is SNHLY and CDR2 is FYNNEI. CDR3 size: 12 residues.

This clone qualifies as large. The same CDR3 also results from other DNA sequences found in this sample. V and J are TRBV4-1 and TRBJ1-5; D remains ambiguous. Germline CDR1 MGHRA, CDR2 YSYEKL. The CDR3 loop spans 15 amino acids. V was cut by 1 base and J by 0 bases, with 7 bases left in between. The CDR3 reads CASSQAGSSNQPQHF. DNA of the CDR3: TGCGCCAGCAGCCAAGCTGGCAGTAGCAATCAGCCCCAGCATTTT.

This chain uses TRBV10-1 with TRBJ2-3; tentative D call: TRBD2 (5 bases). The CDR3 covers 13 residues. Germline CDR1 is WNHNN and CDR2 is SYGVQD (reference sequence). V was trimmed by 0 bases and J by 8 bases, leaving 9 bases between them. Written as DNA, the CDR3 is TGCGCCAGCAGTGAGTCGCGGGCTTTTACGCAGTATTTT. This gives the protein CASSESRAFTQYF.

This chain joins TRBV6-1 and TRBJ1-1; D is perhaps TRBD1 (6 bases). The CDR3 spans 13 residues. The germline V and J ends were trimmed by 2 bases and 11 bases, with 15 bases remaining between them. Germline V gene sequence: CDR1 MNHNS, CDR2 SASEGT. Here the CDR3 reads CASSENDRSSAFF. In DNA, the CDR3 is TGTGCCAGCAGTGAAAATGACAGGAGTTCGGCTTTCTTT.

This clone was picked up a small number of times. The chain uses TRBV7-9 and TRBJ1-1; TRBD1 is a possible D gene (6 bases). Germline V CDR1 and CDR2: SEHNR, FQNEAQ (reference sequence). The CDR3 has 16 residues. V was trimmed by 0 bases and J by 11 bases, leaving 22 bases between them. The CDR3 region has the DNA TGTGCCAGCAGCTTAGCGAGACACCTGTCAGGGGCGACCGCTTTCTTT. This translates into CASSLARHLSGATAFF.

The chain joins TRBV6-5 to TRBJ1-6; D might be TRBD1 (5 bases). CDR1 is MNHEY, CDR2 SVGAGI, per germline. Trimming removed 3 bases at V and 7 bases at J, with 16 bases between. The CDR3 is 16 amino acids. CDR3 in amino acids: CASSYFRDTTNSPLHF. CDR3 DNA: TGTGCCAGCAGTTATTTCAGGGATACAACAAATTCACCCCTCCACTTT.

V is TRBV5-1 and J is TRBJ2-1, with TRBD1 matching over 7 bases. V shed 4 bases, J shed 8 bases, and the junction held 3 bases outside the gene matches. This CDR3 has 12 amino acids. Germline loops: CDR1 SGHRS, CDR2 YFSETQ. Here the CDR3 DNA reads TGCGCCAGCAGCCTAGGGGGCGATGAGCAGTTCTTC. It yields the protein CASSLGGDEQFF.

Regarding this clone: One end of the junction is discordant with germline, which a read error may explain. The rearrangement joins TRBV5-1 to TRBJ1-1; 8 bases align to TRBD1. CDR1 and CDR2 (germline): SGHRS, YFSETQ. The CDR3 loop spans 14 amino acids. The CDR3, as DNA: TGCGCCTGCAGCAGGCCAGGGGGCACAAATGAAGCTTTCTTT. Translated, it gives CACSRPGGTNEAFF.

This chain uses TRBV30 with TRBJ1-1; no reliable D call. V shed 0 bases and J shed 0 bases, with 8 bases lying between them. The CDR3 consists of 14 residues. Germline loops: CDR1 GTSNPN, CDR2 SVGIG (reference sequence). The CDR3 coding sequence is TGTGCCTGGAGTGTAGTGAGGGTGAACACTGAAGCTTTCTTT. It yields the protein CAWSVVRVNTEAFF. Supplemented by reference TRBV30 and TRBJ1-1, the full variable domain reads SQTIHQWPATLVQPVGSPLSLECTVEGTSNPNLYWYRQAAGRGLQLLFYSVGIGQISSEVPQNLSASRPQDRQFILSSKKLLLSDSGFYLCAWSVVRVNTEAFFGQGTRLTVV.

The chain employs TRBV6-4 and TRBJ2-1; 10 nucleotides match TRBD2. This CDR3 has 16 amino acids. CDR1 is MRHNA, CDR2 SNTAGT, per germline. Trimming removed 0 bases from V and 9 bases from J; junction bases left unmatched: 8. CDR3 protein: CASSDSMLAGVGEQFF. The CDR3 bases are TGTGCCAGCAGTGACTCGATGCTAGCGGGGGTGGGTGAGCAGTTCTTC.